This T cell receptor (beta chain) was profiled in a study of control samples from healthy donors and cancer patients. The table came from immunoSEQ multiplex PCR; TCRdb's copy has only in-frame clones and leaves some out. The table records fewer than 95,000 clones, about 85% of them present only once. There are 17 residues in the CDR3. Trimming took off 4 bases at V and 4 bases at J, with 19 bases between the two ends. Looked up from germline, CDR1 is LGHDT and CDR2 is YNNKEL (reference sequence). The rearrangement joins TRBV3-1 (or the pseudogene TRBV3-2) to TRBJ1-4; D possibly corresponds to TRBD1 (5 bases). Sample: blood. The sequence was collected from a woman aged 45-65 years in good health. The CDR3 DNA is TGTGCCAGCAGCCGGGACCTCGCGGCAGGTTTTAATGAAAAACTGTTTTTT. Protein product: CASSRDLAAGFNEKLFF.